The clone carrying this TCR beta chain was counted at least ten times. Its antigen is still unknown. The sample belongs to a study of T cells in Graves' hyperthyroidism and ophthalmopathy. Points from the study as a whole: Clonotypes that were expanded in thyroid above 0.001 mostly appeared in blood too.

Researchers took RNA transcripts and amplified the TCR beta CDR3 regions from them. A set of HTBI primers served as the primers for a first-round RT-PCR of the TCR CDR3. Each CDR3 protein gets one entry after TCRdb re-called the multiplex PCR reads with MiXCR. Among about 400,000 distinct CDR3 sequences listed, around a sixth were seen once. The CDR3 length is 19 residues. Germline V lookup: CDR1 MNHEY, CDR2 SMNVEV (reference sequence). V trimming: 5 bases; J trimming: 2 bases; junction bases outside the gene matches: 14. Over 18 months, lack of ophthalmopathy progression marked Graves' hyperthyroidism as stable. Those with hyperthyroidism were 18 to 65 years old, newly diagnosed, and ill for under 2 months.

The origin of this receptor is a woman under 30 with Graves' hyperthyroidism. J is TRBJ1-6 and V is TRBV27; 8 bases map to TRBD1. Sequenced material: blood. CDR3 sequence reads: CASSQAERQGYPYNSPLHF. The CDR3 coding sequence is TGTGCCAGCAGTCAGGCTGAAAGACAGGGGTATCCCTATAATTCACCCCTCCACTTT.